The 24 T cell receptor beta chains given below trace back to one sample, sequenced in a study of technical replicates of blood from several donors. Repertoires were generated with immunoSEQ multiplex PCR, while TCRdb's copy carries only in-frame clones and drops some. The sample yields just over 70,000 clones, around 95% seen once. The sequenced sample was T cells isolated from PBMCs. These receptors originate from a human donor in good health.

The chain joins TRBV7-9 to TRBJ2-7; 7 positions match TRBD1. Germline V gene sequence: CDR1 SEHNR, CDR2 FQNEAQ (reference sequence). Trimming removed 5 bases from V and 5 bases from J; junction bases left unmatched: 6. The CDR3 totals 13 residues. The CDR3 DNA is TGTGCCAGCAGCCATGACAGGGCCGACGAGCAGTACTTC. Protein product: CASSHDRADEQYF.

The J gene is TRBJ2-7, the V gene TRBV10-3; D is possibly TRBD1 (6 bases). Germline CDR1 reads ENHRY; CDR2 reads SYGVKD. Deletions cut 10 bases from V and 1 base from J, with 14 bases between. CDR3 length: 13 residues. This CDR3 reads CATLDRMSYEQYF. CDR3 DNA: TGTGCCACCCTAGACAGGATGTCCTACGAGCAGTACTTC.

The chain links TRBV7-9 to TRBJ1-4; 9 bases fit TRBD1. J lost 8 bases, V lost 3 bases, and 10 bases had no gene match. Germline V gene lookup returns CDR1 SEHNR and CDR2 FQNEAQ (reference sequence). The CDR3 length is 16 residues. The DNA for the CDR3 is TGTGCCAGCAGCTTTCCGACGTCCGGGACAGGGGAAAAACTGTTTTTT. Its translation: CASSFPTSGTGEKLFF.

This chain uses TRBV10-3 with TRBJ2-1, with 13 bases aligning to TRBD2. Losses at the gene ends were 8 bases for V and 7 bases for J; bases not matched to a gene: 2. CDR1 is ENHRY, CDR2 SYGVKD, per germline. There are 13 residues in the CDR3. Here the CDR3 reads CAIGLAGVNEQFF. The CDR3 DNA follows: TGTGCCATCGGACTAGCGGGAGTAAATGAGCAGTTCTTC.

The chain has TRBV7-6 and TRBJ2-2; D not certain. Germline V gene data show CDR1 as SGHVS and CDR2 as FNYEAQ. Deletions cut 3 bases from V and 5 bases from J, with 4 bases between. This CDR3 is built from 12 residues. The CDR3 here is CASSFNTGELFF. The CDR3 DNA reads TGTGCCAGCAGCTTTAATACCGGGGAGCTGTTTTTT.

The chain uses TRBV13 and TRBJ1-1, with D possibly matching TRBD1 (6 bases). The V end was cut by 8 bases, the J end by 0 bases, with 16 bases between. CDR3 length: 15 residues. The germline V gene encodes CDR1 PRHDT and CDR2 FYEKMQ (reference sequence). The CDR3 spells CASFVTGRMNTEAFF. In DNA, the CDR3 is TGTGCCAGCTTTGTCACAGGGAGAATGAACACTGAAGCTTTCTTT.

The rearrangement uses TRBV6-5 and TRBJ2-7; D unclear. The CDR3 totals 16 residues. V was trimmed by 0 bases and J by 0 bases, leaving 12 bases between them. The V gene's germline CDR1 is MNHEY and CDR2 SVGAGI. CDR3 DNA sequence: TGTGCCAGCAGTTACTCCGGTGGGCTGAGCTCCTACGAGCAGTACTTC. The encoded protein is CASSYSGGLSSYEQYF.

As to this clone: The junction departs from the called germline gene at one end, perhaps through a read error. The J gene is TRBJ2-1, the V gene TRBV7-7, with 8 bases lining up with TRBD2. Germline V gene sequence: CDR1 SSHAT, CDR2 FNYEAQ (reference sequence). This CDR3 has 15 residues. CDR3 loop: CASSPGAGARTEQFF. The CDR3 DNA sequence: TGTGCTAGCAGCCCGGGAGCGGGAGCGCGGACTGAGCAGTTCTTC.

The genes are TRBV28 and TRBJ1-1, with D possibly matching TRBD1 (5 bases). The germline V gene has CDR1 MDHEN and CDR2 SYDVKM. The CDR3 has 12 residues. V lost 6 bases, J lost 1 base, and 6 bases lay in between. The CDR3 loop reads CASRTENTEAFF. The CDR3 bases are TGTGCCAGCAGGACAGAGAACACTGAAGCTTTCTTT. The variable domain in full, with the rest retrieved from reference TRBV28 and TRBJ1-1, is DVKVTQSSRYLVKRTGEKVFLECVQDMDHENMFWYRQDPGLGLRLIYFSYDVKMKEKGDIPEGYSVSREKKERFSLILESASTNQTSMYLCASRTENTEAFFGQGTRLTVV.

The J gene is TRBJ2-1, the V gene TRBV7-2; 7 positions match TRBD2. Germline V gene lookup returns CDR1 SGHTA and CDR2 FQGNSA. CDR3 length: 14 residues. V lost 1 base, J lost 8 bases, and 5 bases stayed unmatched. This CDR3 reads CASSLVTAGDEQFF. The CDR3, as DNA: TGTGCCAGCAGCTTAGTTACGGCGGGGGATGAGCAGTTCTTC.

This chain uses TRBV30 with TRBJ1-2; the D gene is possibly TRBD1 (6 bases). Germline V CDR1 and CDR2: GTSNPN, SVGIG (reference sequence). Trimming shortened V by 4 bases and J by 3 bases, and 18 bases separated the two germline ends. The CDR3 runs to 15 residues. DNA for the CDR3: TGTGCCTGGATACCGGGACACTTCTTTGACTATGGCTACACCTTC. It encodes CAWIPGHFFDYGYTF.

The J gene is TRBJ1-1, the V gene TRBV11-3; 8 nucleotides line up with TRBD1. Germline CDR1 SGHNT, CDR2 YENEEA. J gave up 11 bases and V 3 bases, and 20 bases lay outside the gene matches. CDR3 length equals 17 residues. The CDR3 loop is CASSFDERAGGENKAFF. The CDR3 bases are TGTGCCAGCAGCTTCGACGAGCGGGCAGGGGGCGAGAATAAGGCTTTCTTT.

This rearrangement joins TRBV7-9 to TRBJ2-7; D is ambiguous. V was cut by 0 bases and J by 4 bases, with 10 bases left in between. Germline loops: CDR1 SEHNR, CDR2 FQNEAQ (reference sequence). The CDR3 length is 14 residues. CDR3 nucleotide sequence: TGTGCCAGCAGCTTAGCGTTTCAGAAGTACGAGCAGTACTTC. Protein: CASSLAFQKYEQYF.

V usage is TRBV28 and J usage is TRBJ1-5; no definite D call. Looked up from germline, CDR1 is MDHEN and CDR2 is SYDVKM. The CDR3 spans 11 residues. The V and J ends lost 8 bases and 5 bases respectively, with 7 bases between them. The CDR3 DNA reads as TGTGCCAGCGGGCCTTATCAGCCCCAGCATTTT. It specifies CASGPYQPQHF. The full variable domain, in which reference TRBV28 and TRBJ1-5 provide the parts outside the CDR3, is DVKVTQSSRYLVKRTGEKVFLECVQDMDHENMFWYRQDPGLGLRLIYFSYDVKMKEKGDIPEGYSVSREKKERFSLILESASTNQTSMYLCASGPYQPQHFGDGTRLSIL.

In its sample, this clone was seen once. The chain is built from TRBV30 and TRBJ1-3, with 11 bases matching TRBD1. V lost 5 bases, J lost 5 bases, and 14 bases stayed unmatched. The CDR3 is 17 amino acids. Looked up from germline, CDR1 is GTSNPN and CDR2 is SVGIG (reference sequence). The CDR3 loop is CAWASGQGDIGRNTIYF. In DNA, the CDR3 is TGTGCCTGGGCCTCGGGACAGGGGGATATAGGAAGAAACACCATATATTTT. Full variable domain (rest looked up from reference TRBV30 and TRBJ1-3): SQTIHQWPATLVQPVGSPLSLECTVEGTSNPNLYWYRQAAGRGLQLLFYSVGIGQISSEVPQNLSASRPQDRQFILSSKKLLLSDSGFYLCAWASGQGDIGRNTIYFGEGSWLTVV.

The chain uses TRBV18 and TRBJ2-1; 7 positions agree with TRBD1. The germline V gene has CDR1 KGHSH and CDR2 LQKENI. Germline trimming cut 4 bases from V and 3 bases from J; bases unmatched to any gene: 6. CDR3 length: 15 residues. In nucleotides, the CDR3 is TGTGCCAGCTCACTGACAGGGACCTACTACAATGAGCAGTTCTTC. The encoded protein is CASSLTGTYYNEQFF.

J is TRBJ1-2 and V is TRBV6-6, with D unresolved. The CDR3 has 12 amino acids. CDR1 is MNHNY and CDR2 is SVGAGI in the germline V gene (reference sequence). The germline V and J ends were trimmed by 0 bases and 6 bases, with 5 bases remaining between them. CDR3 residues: CASSYSGDGYTF. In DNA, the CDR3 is TGTGCCAGCAGTTACTCAGGAGATGGCTACACCTTC.

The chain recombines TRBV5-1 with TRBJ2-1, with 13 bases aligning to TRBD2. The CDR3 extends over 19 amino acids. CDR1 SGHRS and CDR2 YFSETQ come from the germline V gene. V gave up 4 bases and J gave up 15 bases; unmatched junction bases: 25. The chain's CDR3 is CASSPTSGRLSPNEMSPFF. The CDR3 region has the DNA TGCGCCAGCAGCCCGACTAGCGGGAGGCTGAGTCCCAACGAAATGAGTCCGTTCTTC.

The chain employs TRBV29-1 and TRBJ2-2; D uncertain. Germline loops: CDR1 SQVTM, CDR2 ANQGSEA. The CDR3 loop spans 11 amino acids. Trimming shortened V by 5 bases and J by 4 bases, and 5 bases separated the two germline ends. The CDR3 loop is CSVQLTGELFF. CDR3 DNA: TGCAGCGTTCAACTCACCGGGGAGCTGTTTTTT.

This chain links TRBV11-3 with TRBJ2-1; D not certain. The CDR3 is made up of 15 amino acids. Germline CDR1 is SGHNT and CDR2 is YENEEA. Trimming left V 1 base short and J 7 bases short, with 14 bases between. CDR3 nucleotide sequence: TGTGCCAGCAGCTTAGGCGGTGTAGCTAATAATGAGCAGTTCTTC. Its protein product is CASSLGGVANNEQFF. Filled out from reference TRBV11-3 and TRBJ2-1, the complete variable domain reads EAGVVQSPRYKIIEKKQPVAFWCNPISGHNTLYWYLQNLGQGPELLIRYENEEAVDDSQLPKDRFSAERLKGVDSTLKIQPAELGDSAVYLCASSLGGVANNEQFFGPGTRLTVL.

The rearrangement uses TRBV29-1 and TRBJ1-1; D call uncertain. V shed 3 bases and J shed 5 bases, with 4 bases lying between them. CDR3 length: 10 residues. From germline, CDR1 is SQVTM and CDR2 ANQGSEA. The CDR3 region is CSVDITEAFF. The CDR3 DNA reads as TGCAGCGTTGATATTACTGAAGCTTTCTTT.

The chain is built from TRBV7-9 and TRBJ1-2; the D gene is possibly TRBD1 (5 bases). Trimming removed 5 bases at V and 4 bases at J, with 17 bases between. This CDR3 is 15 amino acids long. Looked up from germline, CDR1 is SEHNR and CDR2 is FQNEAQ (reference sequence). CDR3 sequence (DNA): TGTGCCAGCAGCCCAGGGCAGGCCCTCCTCTATGGCTACACCTTC. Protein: CASSPGQALLYGYTF.

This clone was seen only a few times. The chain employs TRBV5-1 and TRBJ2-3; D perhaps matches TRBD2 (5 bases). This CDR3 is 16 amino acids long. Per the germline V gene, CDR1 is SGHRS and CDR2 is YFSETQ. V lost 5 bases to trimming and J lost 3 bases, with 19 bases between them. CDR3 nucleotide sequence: TGCGCCAGCAGTACCCATAGCGTGGGAAAAACAGATACGCAGTATTTT. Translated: CASSTHSVGKTDTQYF.

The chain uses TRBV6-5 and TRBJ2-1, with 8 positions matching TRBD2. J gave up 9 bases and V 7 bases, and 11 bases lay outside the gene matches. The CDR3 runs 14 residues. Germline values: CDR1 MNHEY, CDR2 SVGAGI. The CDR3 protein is CASTSSPGGGEQFF. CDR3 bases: TGTGCCAGCACCTCTAGCCCCGGGGGGGGTGAGCAGTTCTTC.